This TCR beta chain was documented in a study of blood T cell repertoires in COVID-19. Trimming removed 11 bases from V and 0 bases from J, with 10 bases in between. CDR3 length equals 12 residues. TCRdb's table, derived via immunoSEQ multiplex PCR, lists solely in-frame clones and lacks some. The table includes approximately 170,000 clones, 70% to 90% detected once. The chain is built from TRBV12-3 or TRBV12-4 and TRBJ1-1; D is undetermined. The clonotype was recovered from a man in his fifties or sixties with active or convalescent COVID-19. Sequenced input: peripheral blood. Here the CDR3 reads CAVSNLNTEAFF. The DNA for the CDR3 is TGTGCCGTTTCAAACTTGAACACTGAAGCTTTCTTT.